What follows is one T cell receptor beta chain and its context. This record comes from a study of T cell changes during pregnancy in multiple sclerosis. The CDR3 runs 16 residues. Per germline, CDR1 MDHEN and CDR2 SYDVKM. The ends lost 1 base at V and 0 bases at J; junction bases unmatched: 3. Profiled with immunoSEQ multiplex PCR; TCRdb holds only in-frame clones, not every one. The sample holds some 54,000 clones, 93% seen once. The clonotype was recovered from a female donor with multiple sclerosis, enrolled in a pregnancy study. The J gene is TRBJ2-1, the V gene TRBV28, with TRBD2 matching 7 bases. Sequencing used peripheral blood, obtained after pregnancy. CDR3 in amino acids: CASSLYGGSSYNEQFF. The CDR3 bases are TGTGCCAGCAGTTTATATGGCGGGAGCTCCTACAATGAGCAGTTCTTC.